These 29 T cell receptor beta chains came from one sample sequenced in a study of shared clonotypes between healthy human individuals (dated by TCRdb to the early 2020s). CD8 naive samples were obtained by positive selection for CCR7 among CD45RO-negative cells, yielding a CD45RA+CCR7+ population from which TemRA cells were excluded. Library method: the immunoSEQ multiplex PCR assay. TCRdb obtained this table from immuneACCESS and retained in-frame rearrangements with V and J assigned. These tables miss some clones; where compared with another copy, unresolved V genes account for less than half of the shortfall, and the remainder is unexplained. Counted in this sample were about 2.2 million clones; 93% of them appeared once. The ten largest clonotypes hold 1.5% to 2% of the sample. The sample was naive CD8+ T cells from PBMCs. The cell subset or site label here, explained by the study, means: CD45RA+CCR7+. The receptors come from a man aged 18 to 30 in good health. Some clones in this sample may be carry-over from other donors' samples.

This chain connects TRBV2 to TRBJ1-5; D is uncertain. The germline V gene encodes CDR1 SNHLY and CDR2 FYNNEI. V dropped 6 bases and J dropped 6 bases, with 9 bases sitting between them. This CDR3 has 12 residues. The CDR3 sequence is CASREKFQPQHF. The CDR3, as DNA: TGTGCCAGCAGAGAAAAGTTTCAGCCCCAGCATTTT.

This clone is a singleton in its sample. This rearrangement joins TRBV28 to TRBJ1-5; 8 nucleotides align to TRBD1. Germline CDR1 MDHEN, CDR2 SYDVKM. The CDR3 totals 18 residues. Trimming took 4 bases from V and 3 from J; bases not matched to a gene: 14. CDR3 residues: CASSSPGQVSTFNQPQHF. CDR3 bases: TGTGCCAGCAGTTCTCCGGGACAGGTCTCGACCTTCAATCAGCCCCAGCATTTT.

This chain joins TRBV5-6 and TRBJ1-1; D ambiguous. Germline V gene lookup returns CDR1 SGHDT and CDR2 YYEEEE. V dropped 0 bases and J dropped 2 bases, with 5 bases sitting between them. The CDR3 runs to 13 residues. The CDR3: CASSLEINTEAFF. The CDR3 DNA sequence: TGTGCCAGCAGCTTGGAGATCAACACTGAAGCTTTCTTT.

The chain uses TRBV9 and TRBJ1-1, with no clear D. CDR1 and CDR2 from the germline V gene are SGDLS and YYNGEE. This CDR3 has 16 amino acids. Trimming stripped 3 bases from V and 1 base from J, with 16 bases between. CDR3 region: CASSAENYVANTEAFF. CDR3 nucleotide sequence: TGTGCCAGCAGCGCCGAAAACTATGTAGCGAACACTGAAGCTTTCTTT.

The rearrangement joins TRBV7-2 to TRBJ2-7, with unresolved D. Germline CDR1 and CDR2: SGHTA and FQGNSA. CDR3 size: 15 residues. V lost 1 base and J 3 bases, leaving 13 bases between the germline ends. The CDR3 sequence: CASSLGRNNLYEQYF. The CDR3 coding sequence is TGTGCCAGCAGCTTAGGCCGGAATAACCTCTACGAGCAGTACTTC.

V is TRBV13 and J is TRBJ2-7; 11 nucleotides line up with TRBD1. The CDR3 loop spans 16 amino acids. Germline V lookup: CDR1 PRHDT, CDR2 FYEKMQ (reference sequence). The trim removed 6 bases at V and 0 bases at J, leaving 7 bases unmatched. The chain's CDR3 is CASSLSGTGGSYEQYF. The CDR3, as DNA: TGTGCCAGCAGTTTAAGTGGGACAGGGGGCTCCTACGAGCAGTACTTC.

This chain connects TRBV7-8 to TRBJ2-7, with D possibly being TRBD1 (6 bases). The CDR3 totals 15 residues. CDR1 and CDR2 (germline): SGHVS, FQNEAQ. Trimming removed 4 bases from V and 1 base from J, with 14 bases in between. The CDR3: CASSSVRGGSYEQYF. The CDR3 nucleotides are TGTGCCAGCAGCTCGGTCAGGGGTGGGTCCTACGAGCAGTACTTC.

V is TRBV11-2 and J is TRBJ1-2, with a weak D call TRBD1 (5 bases). CDR3 length: 15 amino acids. Trimming pared 3 bases from V and 2 bases from J, leaving 13 bases between. Germline assignment: CDR1 SGHAT and CDR2 FQNNGV. CDR3 region: CASSLGGTRNYGYTF. The CDR3 nucleotides read TGTGCCAGCAGCTTGGGAGGGACGAGAAACTATGGCTACACCTTC.

This clone was detected a few times. The chain joins TRBV28 to TRBJ1-5; no clear D. Germline CDR1 MDHEN, CDR2 SYDVKM. The CDR3 totals 15 residues. Trimming pared 3 bases from V and 4 bases from J, leaving 13 bases between. CDR3 in amino acids: CASSLVDGRNQPQHF. CDR3 bases: TGTGCCAGCAGTTTGGTGGACGGGAGGAATCAGCCCCAGCATTTT.

This chain links TRBV5-1 with TRBJ2-7; D might be TRBD1 or TRBD2, each matching 6 bases. The V end lost 0 bases, the J end lost 3 bases, and 13 bases lay between the germline ends. Germline values: CDR1 SGHRS, CDR2 YFSETQ. There are 15 residues in the CDR3. This CDR3 is CASSLVGRGGYEQYF. The DNA for the CDR3 is TGCGCCAGCAGCTTGGTCGGCAGGGGAGGCTACGAGCAGTACTTC. The entire variable domain, with the rest obtained from reference TRBV5-1 and TRBJ2-7, is as follows: KAGVTQTPRYLIKTRGQQVTLSCSPISGHRSVSWYQQTPGQGLQFLFEYFSETQRNKGNFPGRFSGRQFSNSRSEMNVSTLELGDSALYLCASSLVGRGGYEQYFGPGTRLTVT.

Points on this clone: Distinct nucleotide sequences in the sample also encode this CDR3. This rearrangement joins TRBV4-1 to TRBJ1-5; D unclear. Germline CDR1 MGHRA, CDR2 YSYEKL. This CDR3 has 14 amino acids. V shed 1 base and J shed 5 bases, with 9 bases lying between them. The CDR3 here is CASSQGRGDQPQHF. The CDR3, as DNA: TGCGCCAGCAGCCAAGGCAGAGGTGATCAGCCCCAGCATTTT.

The chain carries TRBV27 and TRBJ1-1, with a weak D call TRBD1 (6 bases). CDR3 length equals 13 residues. Germline CDR1 MNHEY, CDR2 SMNVEV (reference sequence). Between the trimmed V and J ends, which lost 8 bases and 4 bases, there was a span of 14 bases. In DNA form, the CDR3 reads TGTGCCAGCTGGGACATCCGGGGCACTGAAGCTTTCTTT. Its translation is CASWDIRGTEAFF.

This chain uses TRBV29-1 with TRBJ2-1; D call uncertain. Germline values: CDR1 SQVTM, CDR2 ANQGSEA. This CDR3 contains 12 residues. V was pared by 4 bases and J by 8 bases, with 12 bases between. The CDR3 DNA reads TGCAGCGTTGGCCCCAAGGCTGATGAGCAGTTCTTC. Translated, it gives CSVGPKADEQFF.

This clone was seen once. The same CDR3 can be traced to other DNA sequences in this sample. This chain joins TRBV28 and TRBJ2-2; tentative D call: TRBD1 (6 bases). The CDR3 has 15 amino acids. V was clipped by 1 base and J by 1 base, with 7 bases between them. The germline V gene has CDR1 MDHEN and CDR2 SYDVKM. The CDR3: CASSLLQGNTGELFF. The DNA of the CDR3 is TGTGCCAGCAGTTTATTACAGGGGAACACCGGGGAGCTGTTTTTT.

The gene calls are TRBV4-3 and TRBJ2-1; the match to TRBD1 covers 8 bases. The CDR3 covers 15 residues. Germline V CDR1 and CDR2: LGHNA, YSLEER. The V segment lost 1 base and the J segment 6 bases; nucleotides outside the gene matches: 5. DNA of the CDR3: TGCGCCAGCAGCCAAGGGACAGGGTTCGGCAATGAGCAGTTCTTC. Encoded protein: CASSQGTGFGNEQFF.

This chain joins TRBV14 and TRBJ2-1; D gene uncertain. V lost 2 bases and J 5 bases, leaving 10 bases between the germline ends. The germline gives CDR1 SGHDN, CDR2 FVKESK. This CDR3 contains 14 residues. CDR3 residues: CASSQFRGHNEQFF. CDR3 bases: TGTGCCAGCAGCCAATTCAGAGGACACAATGAGCAGTTCTTC.

CDR3 loop: CASSYNPSSYNEQFF. The CDR3 nucleotides are TGTGCCAGCAGTTATAATCCGAGCTCCTACAATGAGCAGTTCTTC. V is TRBV28 and J is TRBJ2-1, with D hard to call. The CDR3 consists of 15 residues. Germline CDR1 reads MDHEN; CDR2 reads SYDVKM. The V and J ends lost 4 bases and 0 bases respectively, with 10 bases between them. The whole variable domain, remainder taken from reference TRBV28 and TRBJ2-1, is DVKVTQSSRYLVKRTGEKVFLECVQDMDHENMFWYRQDPGLGLRLIYFSYDVKMKEKGDIPEGYSVSREKKERFSLILESASTNQTSMYLCASSYNPSSYNEQFFGPGTRLTVL.

The chain joins TRBV9 to TRBJ1-2; no firm D call. The ends were cut back, 5 bases at V and 2 bases at J, with 7 bases in the middle. The CDR3 totals 12 residues. CDR1 and CDR2 from the germline V gene are SGDLS and YYNGEE. The CDR3 region is CASRKENYGYTF. The CDR3 coding sequence is TGTGCCAGCAGGAAGGAGAACTATGGCTACACCTTC.

This clone was counted once. V and J are TRBV2 and TRBJ2-1; D is perhaps TRBD2 (5 bases). The germline V gene encodes CDR1 SNHLY and CDR2 FYNNEI. This CDR3 contains 15 residues. The V end lost 2 bases, the J end lost 4 bases, and 12 bases lay between the germline ends. CDR3 nucleotides: TGTGCCAGCAGTGAATGGGGAGAGGGATACAATGAGCAGTTCTTC. This encodes CASSEWGEGYNEQFF.

This chain links TRBV5-1 with TRBJ1-2, with 8 bases identical to TRBD1. Germline V lookup: CDR1 SGHRS, CDR2 YFSETQ. CDR3 length: 17 residues. The ends lost 4 bases at V and 0 bases at J; junction bases unmatched: 11. The CDR3 here is CASSPGQGSLSNYGYTF. CDR3 sequence (DNA): TGCGCCAGCAGCCCAGGACAGGGCTCGCTGTCTAACTATGGCTACACCTTC.

The V gene is TRBV27, the J gene TRBJ2-6; 8 bases are a match to TRBD1. The CDR3 consists of 19 residues. The germline V gene has CDR1 MNHEY and CDR2 SMNVEV (reference sequence). V shed 3 bases, J shed 1 base, and the junction held 11 bases outside the gene matches. CDR3 DNA sequence: TGTGCCAGCAGTTTGTTTGCGGGACAGGTCCTTTCTGGGGCCAACGTCCTGACTTTC. Amino acids: CASSLFAGQVLSGANVLTF.

J is TRBJ1-2 and V is TRBV27, with D tentatively TRBD1 (5 bases). In germline, CDR1 is MNHEY, CDR2 SMNVEV (reference sequence). V was shortened by 2 bases and J by 8 bases, with 12 bases between the two germline ends. The CDR3 totals 13 residues. CDR3 coding DNA: TGTGCCAGCAGTTTAACGGGGCCGGGGGGCTACACCTTC. It codes for CASSLTGPGGYTF.

V usage is TRBV10-3 and J usage is TRBJ2-7; unclear D gene. V was clipped by 0 bases and J by 5 bases, with 14 bases between them. This CDR3 spans 15 amino acids. Germline CDR1 ENHRY, CDR2 SYGVKD. The CDR3 reads CAISESRTPSNEQYF. The CDR3 DNA is TGTGCCATCAGTGAGTCGAGAACACCAAGTAACGAGCAGTACTTC.

This chain links TRBV15 with TRBJ2-3; no reliable D call. The germline gives CDR1 LNHNV, CDR2 YYDKDF (reference sequence). The CDR3 is 16 amino acids. V lost 0 bases to trimming and J lost 9 bases, with 19 bases between them. The CDR3 spells CATSRDFGETFETQYF. CDR3 nucleotides: TGTGCCACCAGCAGAGATTTCGGAGAAACGTTTGAGACGCAGTATTTT.

This chain uses TRBV9 with TRBJ2-2; unclear D gene. V was pared by 3 bases and J by 6 bases, with 6 bases between. The length of the CDR3 is 12 residues. Germline V lookup: CDR1 SGDLS, CDR2 YYNGEE. The CDR3 loop reads CASSEVPGELFF. DNA of the CDR3: TGTGCCAGCAGCGAAGTTCCCGGGGAGCTGTTTTTT.

The V gene is TRBV25-1, the J gene TRBJ2-2; no definite D call. Germline CDR1 is MGHDK and CDR2 is SYGVNS. This CDR3 has 15 residues. Trimming took off 8 bases at V and 0 bases at J, with 13 bases between the two ends. This CDR3 is CASHNSDSNTGELFF. The CDR3 DNA reads as TGTGCCAGCCATAACAGCGATTCGAACACCGGGGAGCTGTTTTTT. Drawing the rest from reference TRBV25-1 and TRBJ2-2, the complete variable domain is EADIYQTPRYLVIGTGKKITLECSQTMGHDKMYWYQQDPGMELHLIHYSYGVNSTEKGDLSSESTVSRIRTEHFPLTLESARPSHTSQYLCASHNSDSNTGELFFGEGSRLTVL.

The V gene is TRBV5-1, the J gene TRBJ2-1, with 14 bases fitting TRBD2. Unmatched junction bases numbered 6, after V lost 4 bases and J lost 0 bases. Germline CDR1 is SGHRS and CDR2 is YFSETQ. This CDR3 has 18 residues. The CDR3: CASSVGLAGGRSYNEQFF. The CDR3 DNA follows: TGCGCCAGCAGCGTCGGACTAGCGGGAGGTCGCTCCTACAATGAGCAGTTCTTC.

This chain joins TRBV27 and TRBJ1-4, with 8 bases aligning to TRBD1. V trimming: 4 bases; J trimming: 3 bases; junction bases outside the gene matches: 13. The length of the CDR3 is 18 residues. CDR1 is MNHEY and CDR2 is SMNVEV in the germline V gene (reference sequence). The CDR3 reads CASSSTPFIQGANEKLFF. The CDR3 DNA reads TGTGCCAGCAGTTCAACACCATTCATACAGGGGGCTAATGAAAAACTGTTTTTT.

The chain links TRBV28 to TRBJ2-5; 8 bases fit TRBD1. Trimming took 6 bases from V and 3 from J; bases not matched to a gene: 21. The CDR3 covers 19 residues. Germline CDR1 MDHEN, CDR2 SYDVKM. The CDR3: CASRAPGQEEIEGEETQYF. CDR3 sequence (DNA): TGTGCCAGCAGGGCACCGGGACAGGAAGAAATCGAAGGTGAAGAGACCCAGTACTTC.